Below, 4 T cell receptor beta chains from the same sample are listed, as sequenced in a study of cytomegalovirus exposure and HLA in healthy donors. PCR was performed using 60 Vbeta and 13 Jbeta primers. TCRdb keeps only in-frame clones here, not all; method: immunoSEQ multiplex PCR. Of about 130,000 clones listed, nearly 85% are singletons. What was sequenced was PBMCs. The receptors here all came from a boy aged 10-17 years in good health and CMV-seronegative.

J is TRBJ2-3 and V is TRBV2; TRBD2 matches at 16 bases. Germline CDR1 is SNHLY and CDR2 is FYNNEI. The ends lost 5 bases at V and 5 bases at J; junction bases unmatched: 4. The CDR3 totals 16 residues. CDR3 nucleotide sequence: TGTGCCAGCAGTTTGGGACTAGCGGGAGGGGGAGATACGCAGTATTTT. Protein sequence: CASSLGLAGGGDTQYF.

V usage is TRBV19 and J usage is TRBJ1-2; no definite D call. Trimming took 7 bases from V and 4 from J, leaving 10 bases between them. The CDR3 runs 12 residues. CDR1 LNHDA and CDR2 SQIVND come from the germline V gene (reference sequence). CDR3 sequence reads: CASKAVSYGYTF. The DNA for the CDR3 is TGTGCCAGTAAAGCGGTATCCTATGGCTACACCTTC.

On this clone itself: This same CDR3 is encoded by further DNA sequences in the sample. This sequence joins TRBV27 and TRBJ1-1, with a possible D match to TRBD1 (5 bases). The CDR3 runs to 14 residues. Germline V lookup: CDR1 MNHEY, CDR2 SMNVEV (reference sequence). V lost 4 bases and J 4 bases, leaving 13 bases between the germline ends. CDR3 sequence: CASSSTGGGTEAFF. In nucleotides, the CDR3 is TGTGCCAGCAGTTCGACGGGGGGTGGCACTGAAGCTTTCTTT.

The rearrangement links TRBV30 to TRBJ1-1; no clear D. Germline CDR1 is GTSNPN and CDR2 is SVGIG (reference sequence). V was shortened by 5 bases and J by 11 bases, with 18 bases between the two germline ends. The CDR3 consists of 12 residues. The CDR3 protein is CAWGSSEGGAFF. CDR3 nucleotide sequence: TGTGCCTGGGGATCCTCGGAGGGCGGTGCTTTCTTT.